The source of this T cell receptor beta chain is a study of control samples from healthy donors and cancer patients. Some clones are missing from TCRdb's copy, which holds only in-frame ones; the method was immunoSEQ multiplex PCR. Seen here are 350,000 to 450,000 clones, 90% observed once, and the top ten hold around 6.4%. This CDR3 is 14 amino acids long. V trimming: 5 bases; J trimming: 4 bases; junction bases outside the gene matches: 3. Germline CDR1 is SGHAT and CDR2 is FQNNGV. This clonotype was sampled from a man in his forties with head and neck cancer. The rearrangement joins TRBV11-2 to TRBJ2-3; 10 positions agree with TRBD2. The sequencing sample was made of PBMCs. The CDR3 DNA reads TGTGCCAGCAGCAAAGGACTAGCGGCAGATACGCAGTATTTT. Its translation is CASSKGLAADTQYF.